A single sample gave rise to the 15 T cell receptor beta chains below, sequenced in a study of T cells in Graves' hyperthyroidism and ophthalmopathy. Using RNA transcripts as the source, TCR beta CDR3 regions were amplified. HTBI primers were the set used in a first-round RT-PCR of the TCR CDR3. TCRdb re-called the multiplex PCR reads through MiXCR, storing one row per CDR3 protein. This sample has hundreds of thousands of distinct CDR3 sequences, with about 14% found just once. The sample consisted of blood. The source of these receptors is a woman in her 40s with Graves' ophthalmopathy.

The chain employs TRBV2 and TRBJ2-3; 14 nucleotides match TRBD2. V lost 8 bases, J lost 0 bases, and 7 bases stayed unmatched. This CDR3 has 17 residues. The germline V gene has CDR1 SNHLY and CDR2 FYNNEI. CDR3 sequence (DNA): TGTGCCAGCCGGGGACTAGCGGGGGAAGCTAGCACAGATACGCAGTATTTT. It codes for CASRGLAGEASTDTQYF.

This clonotype was observed many times. This chain links TRBV18 with TRBJ1-2; weak D call: TRBD1 (6 bases). The CDR3 has 16 amino acids. Trimming cost V 5 bases and J 2 bases, with 18 bases left between them. The germline V gene encodes CDR1 KGHSH and CDR2 LQKENI. CDR3 nucleotide sequence: TGTGCCAGCTCAACGGGCCCTAACAGGGCCAACTATGGCTACACCTTC. Translating gives CASSTGPNRANYGYTF.

This clonotype was detected ten times or more. CDR3 in DNA: TGTGCCAGCAGTGAACTAGCGGGAATGGGGGAGCAGTACTTC. Protein product: CASSELAGMGEQYF. The gene calls are TRBV2 and TRBJ2-7; 9 positions match TRBD2. The V and J ends lost 2 bases and 7 bases, in that order; junction bases with no gene match: 6. Germline assignment: CDR1 SNHLY and CDR2 FYNNEI. The CDR3 is made up of 14 amino acids.

This clonotype appeared many times. This sequence joins TRBV11-3 and TRBJ2-2; D may be TRBD1 or TRBD2 (5 bases each). This CDR3 has 14 residues. Trimming took off 0 bases at V and 4 bases at J, with 6 bases between the two ends. The V gene's germline CDR1 is SGHNT and CDR2 YENEEA. Here the CDR3 DNA reads TGTGCCAGCAGCTTAGATGGGGGCACCGGGGAGCTGTTTTTT. This gives the protein CASSLDGGTGELFF.

This clonotype has more than one count but fewer than ten. The chain is built from TRBV19 and TRBJ2-7; tentative D call: TRBD2 (6 bases). The CDR3 sequence is 16 residues long. V was clipped by 7 bases and J by 5 bases, with 24 bases between them. Per germline, CDR1 LNHDA and CDR2 SQIVND (reference sequence). The CDR3 reads CASTGGGWKKTDEQYF. The CDR3 bases are TGTGCCAGTACCGGGGGTGGTTGGAAGAAAACGGACGAGCAGTACTTC.

In this sample, this clonotype turned up a few times. V and J are TRBV19 and TRBJ1-5, with D possibly matching TRBD1 (6 bases). V lost 3 bases and J 4 bases, leaving 13 bases between the germline ends. Germline V CDR1 and CDR2: LNHDA, SQIVND (reference sequence). The CDR3 loop spans 15 amino acids. The CDR3 spells CASSIWGQGNQPQHF. CDR3 DNA sequence: TGTGCCAGTAGTATCTGGGGCCAGGGGAATCAGCCCCAGCATTTT.

This clonotype was seen many times. This sequence joins TRBV20-1 and TRBJ1-2; D gene unclear. Trimming removed 0 bases from V and 6 bases from J, with 14 bases in between. Germline V gene lookup returns CDR1 DFQATT and CDR2 SNEGSKA (reference sequence). CDR3 length: 14 amino acids. CDR3 bases: TGCAGTGCTAGAGATAGAACAAGGATCGATGGCTACACCTTC. Residues: CSARDRTRIDGYTF.

At least ten counts were recorded for this clonotype. J is TRBJ2-7 and V is TRBV20-1; 11 nucleotides agree with TRBD2. CDR1 and CDR2 (germline): DFQATT, SNEGSKA (reference sequence). The CDR3 totals 19 residues. Trimming cost V 4 bases and J 6 bases; bases outside gene matches: 23. The CDR3 sequence: CSAKNPYPNRLAGHGEQYF. In nucleotides, the CDR3 is TGCAGTGCTAAGAACCCATATCCAAATAGACTAGCGGGACACGGCGAGCAGTACTTC.

Many counts were recorded for this clonotype. This rearrangement joins TRBV4-1 to TRBJ1-5, with a possible D match to TRBD1 (5 bases). This CDR3 is built from 13 residues. The V and J ends lost 8 bases and 7 bases respectively, with 15 bases between them. The germline V gene has CDR1 MGHRA and CDR2 YSYEKL. CDR3 region: CASASPGSQPQHF. The DNA of the CDR3 is TGCGCCAGCGCATCGCCAGGGAGCCAGCCCCAGCATTTT.

This clonotype occurred many times. The rearrangement joins TRBV14 to TRBJ2-5, with 7 nucleotides matching TRBD1. The length of the CDR3 is 13 residues. Germline CDR1 SGHDN, CDR2 FVKESK. V lost 8 bases and J lost 5; bases outside the gene matches: 8. The CDR3 here is CASGIQGLETQYF. The DNA for the CDR3 is TGTGCCAGCGGGATACAGGGGCTGGAGACCCAGTACTTC.

This clonotype came up many times. CDR3 nucleotides: TGTGCCAGCAGTCCGACTAGCGGGAGCACAGATACGCAGTATTTT. It codes for CASSPTSGSTDTQYF. The V call is TRBV12-3 or TRBV12-4, the J call TRBJ2-3; 10 positions agree with TRBD2. This CDR3 region has 15 residues. Unmatched junction bases numbered 2, after V lost 5 bases and J lost 0 bases.

This clonotype has ten or more counts. The chain employs TRBV4-2 and TRBJ2-2; no clear D gene. The CDR3 length is 13 residues. The germline CDR1 and CDR2 sequences are LGHNA and YNFKEQ. Trimming removed 4 bases at V and 7 bases at J, with 10 bases between. CDR3 amino acids: CASSLVYLGELFF. The CDR3 bases are TGTGCCAGCAGCCTGGTTTACCTCGGGGAGCTGTTTTTT.

As to this clonotype: A much larger clone lies one base from this, so it may be a read error. The V gene is TRBV4-2, the J gene TRBJ2-6; no firm D call. CDR3 length equals 17 residues. Germline CDR1 is LGHNA and CDR2 is YNFKEQ. The CDR3 spells CATSQDSYLSGANVLTF. The CDR3 coding sequence is TGTGCCACCAGCCAGGATTCGTACTTATCTGGGGCCAACGTCCTGACTTTC.

V is TRBV13 and J is TRBJ2-7; 12 bases match TRBD2. The CDR3 is 15 amino acids. V dropped 4 bases and J dropped 5; count of bases not matched to a gene: 6. Germline V gene sequence: CDR1 PRHDT, CDR2 FYEKMQ (reference sequence). CDR3 sequence reads: CASSSRTSGNHEQYF. The CDR3 coding sequence is TGTGCCAGCAGCTCCCGGACTAGCGGGAACCACGAGCAGTACTTC.

The rearrangement joins TRBV11-3 to TRBJ1-2, with D possibly matching TRBD1 (6 bases). CDR1 and CDR2 (germline): SGHNT, YENEEA. V was trimmed by 2 bases and J by 6 bases, leaving 16 bases between them. The CDR3 has 15 amino acids. In nucleotides, the CDR3 is TGTGCCAGCAGCTTACCCCCTTCCGACAGGAATGGCTACACCTTC. Protein sequence: CASSLPPSDRNGYTF.